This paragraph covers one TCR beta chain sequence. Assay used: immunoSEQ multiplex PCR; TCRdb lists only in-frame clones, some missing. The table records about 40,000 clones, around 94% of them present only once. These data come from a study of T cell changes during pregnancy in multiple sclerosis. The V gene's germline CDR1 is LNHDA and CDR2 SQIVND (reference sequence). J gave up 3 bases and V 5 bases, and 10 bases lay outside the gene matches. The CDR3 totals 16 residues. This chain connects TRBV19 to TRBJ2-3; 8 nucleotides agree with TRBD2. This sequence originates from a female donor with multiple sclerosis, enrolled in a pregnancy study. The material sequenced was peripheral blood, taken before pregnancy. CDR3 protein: CASSLTAGEGTDTQYF. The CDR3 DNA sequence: TGTGCCAGTAGTCTTACAGCGGGAGAGGGGACAGATACGCAGTATTTT.